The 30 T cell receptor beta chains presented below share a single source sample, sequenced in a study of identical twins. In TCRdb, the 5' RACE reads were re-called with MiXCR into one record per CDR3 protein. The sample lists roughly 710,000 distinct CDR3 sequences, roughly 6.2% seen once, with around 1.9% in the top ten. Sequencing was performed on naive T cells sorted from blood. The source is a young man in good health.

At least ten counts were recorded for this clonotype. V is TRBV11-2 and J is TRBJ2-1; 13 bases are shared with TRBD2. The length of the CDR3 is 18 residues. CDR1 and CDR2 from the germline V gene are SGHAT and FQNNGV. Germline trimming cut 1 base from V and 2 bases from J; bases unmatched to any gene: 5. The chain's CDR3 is CASSLGGLAGKTYNEQFF. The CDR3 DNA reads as TGTGCCAGCAGCTTAGGGGGACTAGCGGGGAAGACCTACAATGAGCAGTTCTTC.

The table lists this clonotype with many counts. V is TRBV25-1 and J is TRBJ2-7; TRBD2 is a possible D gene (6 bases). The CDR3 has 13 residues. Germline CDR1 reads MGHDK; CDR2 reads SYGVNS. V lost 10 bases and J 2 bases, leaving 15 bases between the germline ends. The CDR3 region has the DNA TGTGCCACCAGAGCGGCGGGACCCTACGAGCAGTACTTC. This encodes CATRAAGPYEQYF.

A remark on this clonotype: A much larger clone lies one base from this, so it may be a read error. The CDR3 nucleotides read TGTGCCAGCAGCTCGAGGACTAGCGGGAGATACGAGCAGTACTTC. Translating gives CASSSRTSGRYEQYF. The gene calls are TRBV5-4 and TRBJ2-7; 13 positions agree with TRBD2. Germline values: CDR1 SGHNT, CDR2 YYREEE (reference sequence). With 3 bases clipped from V and 4 bases from J, the junction kept 4 bases outside the gene matches. The CDR3 has 15 amino acids.

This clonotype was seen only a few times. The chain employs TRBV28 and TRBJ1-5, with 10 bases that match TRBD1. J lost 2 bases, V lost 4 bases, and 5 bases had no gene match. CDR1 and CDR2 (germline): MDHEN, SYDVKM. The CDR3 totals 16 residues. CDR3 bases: TGTGCCAGCAGTTCCTGGACAGGGGGTGGCAATCAGCCCCAGCATTTT. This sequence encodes CASSSWTGGGNQPQHF.

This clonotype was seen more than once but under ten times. CDR3 sequence: CASGRLAGPTGELFF. In DNA form, the CDR3 reads TGTGCTAGTGGCAGACTAGCGGGACCCACCGGGGAGCTGTTTTTT. The chain is built from TRBV12-5 and TRBJ2-2; 11 bases agree with TRBD2. The ends lost 6 bases at V and 4 bases at J; junction bases unmatched: 4. The CDR3 has 15 amino acids. The germline V gene has CDR1 LGHNT and CDR2 FRNRAP.

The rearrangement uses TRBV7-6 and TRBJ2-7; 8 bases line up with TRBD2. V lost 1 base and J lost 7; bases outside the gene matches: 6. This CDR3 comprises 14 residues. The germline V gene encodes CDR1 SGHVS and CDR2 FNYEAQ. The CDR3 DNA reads TGTGCCAGCAGCTTAGAAGCGGGAGCGGTGGAGCAGTACGTC. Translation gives CASSLEAGAVEQYV.

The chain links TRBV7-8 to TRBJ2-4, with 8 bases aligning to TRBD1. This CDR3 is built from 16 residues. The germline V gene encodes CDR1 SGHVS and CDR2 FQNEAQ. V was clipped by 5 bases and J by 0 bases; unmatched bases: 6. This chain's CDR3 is CASSPGGGVAKNIQYF. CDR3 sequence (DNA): TGTGCCAGCAGCCCAGGGGGCGGAGTAGCCAAAAACATTCAGTACTTC.

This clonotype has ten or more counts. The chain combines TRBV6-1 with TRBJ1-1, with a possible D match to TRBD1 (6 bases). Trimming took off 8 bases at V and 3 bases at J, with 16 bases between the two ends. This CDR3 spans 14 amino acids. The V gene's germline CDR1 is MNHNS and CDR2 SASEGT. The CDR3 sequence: CASAARGGDTEAFF. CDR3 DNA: TGTGCCAGCGCAGCCCGAGGGGGTGACACTGAAGCTTTCTTT.

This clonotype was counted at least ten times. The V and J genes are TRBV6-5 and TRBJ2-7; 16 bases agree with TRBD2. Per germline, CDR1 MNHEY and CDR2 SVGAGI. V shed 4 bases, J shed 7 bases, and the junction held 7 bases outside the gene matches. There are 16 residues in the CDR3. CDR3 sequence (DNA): TGTGCCAGCAGTTCAAGGGGACTAGCGGGAGGGGGGGAGCAGTACTTC. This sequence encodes CASSSRGLAGGGEQYF.

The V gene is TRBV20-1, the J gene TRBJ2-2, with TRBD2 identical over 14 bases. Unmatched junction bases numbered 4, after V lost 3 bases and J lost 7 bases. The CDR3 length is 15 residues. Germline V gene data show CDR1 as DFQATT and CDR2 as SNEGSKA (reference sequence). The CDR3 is CSARGLAGDGGELFF. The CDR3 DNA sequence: TGCAGTGCTAGGGGACTAGCGGGAGATGGCGGGGAGCTGTTTTTT.

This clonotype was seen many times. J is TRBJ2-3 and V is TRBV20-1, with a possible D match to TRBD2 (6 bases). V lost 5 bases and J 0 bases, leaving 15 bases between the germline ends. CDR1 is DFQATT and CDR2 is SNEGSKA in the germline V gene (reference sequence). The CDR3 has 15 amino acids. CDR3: CSALTGGFSTDTQYF. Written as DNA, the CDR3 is TGCAGTGCTCTCACCGGAGGGTTCAGCACAGATACGCAGTATTTT.

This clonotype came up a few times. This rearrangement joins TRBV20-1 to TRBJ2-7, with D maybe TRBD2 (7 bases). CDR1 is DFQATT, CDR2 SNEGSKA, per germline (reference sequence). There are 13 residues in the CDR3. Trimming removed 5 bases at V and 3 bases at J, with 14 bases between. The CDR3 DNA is TGCAGTGCTCGAAGGGGGGGATTCTACGAGCAGTACTTC. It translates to CSARRGGFYEQYF.

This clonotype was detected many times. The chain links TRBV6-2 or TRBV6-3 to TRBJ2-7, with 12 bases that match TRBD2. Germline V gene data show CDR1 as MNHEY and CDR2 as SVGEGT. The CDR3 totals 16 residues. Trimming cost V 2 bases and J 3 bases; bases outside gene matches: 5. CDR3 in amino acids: CASSYDRTSGIYEQYV. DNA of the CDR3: TGTGCCAGCAGTTACGACCGGACTAGCGGGATCTACGAGCAGTACGTC.

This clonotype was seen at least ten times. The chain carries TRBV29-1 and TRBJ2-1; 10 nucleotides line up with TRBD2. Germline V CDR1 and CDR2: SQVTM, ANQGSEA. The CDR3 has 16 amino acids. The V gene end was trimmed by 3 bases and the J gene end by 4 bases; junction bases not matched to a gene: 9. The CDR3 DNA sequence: TGCAGCGTTGACCGAGTCGGTAGCGGGAGGTACAATGAGCAGTTCTTC. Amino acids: CSVDRVGSGRYNEQFF.

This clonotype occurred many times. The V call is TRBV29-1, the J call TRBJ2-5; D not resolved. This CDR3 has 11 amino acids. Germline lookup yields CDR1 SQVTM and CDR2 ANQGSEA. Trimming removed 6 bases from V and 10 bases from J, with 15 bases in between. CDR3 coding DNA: TGCAGCGTACAAAACAACAAGGACCAGTACTTC. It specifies CSVQNNKDQYF.

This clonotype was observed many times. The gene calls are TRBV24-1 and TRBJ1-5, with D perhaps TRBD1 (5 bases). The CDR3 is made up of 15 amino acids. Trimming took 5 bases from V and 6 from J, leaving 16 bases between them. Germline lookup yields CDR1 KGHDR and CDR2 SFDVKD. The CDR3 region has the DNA TGTGCCACCAGTGGTACGGGGGGTCCGGCTCAGCCCCAGCATTTT. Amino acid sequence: CATSGTGGPAQPQHF.

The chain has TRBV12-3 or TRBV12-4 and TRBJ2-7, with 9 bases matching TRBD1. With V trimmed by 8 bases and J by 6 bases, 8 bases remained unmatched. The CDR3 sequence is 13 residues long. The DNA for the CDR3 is TGTGCCAGCGGGGGACAGGGATATGGCGAGCAGTACTTC. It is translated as CASGGQGYGEQYF.

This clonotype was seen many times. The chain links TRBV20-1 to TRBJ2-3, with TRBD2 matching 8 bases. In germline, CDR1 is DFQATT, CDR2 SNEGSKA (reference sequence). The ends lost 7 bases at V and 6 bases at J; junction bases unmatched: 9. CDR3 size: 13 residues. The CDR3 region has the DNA TGCAGTGTTAACAGACTAGCGCGTGATACGCAGTATTTT. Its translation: CSVNRLARDTQYF.

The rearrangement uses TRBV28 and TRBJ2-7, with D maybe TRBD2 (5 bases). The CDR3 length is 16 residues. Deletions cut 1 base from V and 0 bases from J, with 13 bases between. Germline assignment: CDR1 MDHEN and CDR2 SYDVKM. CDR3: CASSLSLAPSSYEQYF. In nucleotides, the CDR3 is TGTGCCAGCAGTTTATCCTTAGCGCCGAGCTCCTACGAGCAGTACTTC.

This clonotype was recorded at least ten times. The CDR3 loop is CATSRDDGYTF. The CDR3 DNA is TGTGCCACCAGCAGAGATGACGGCTACACCTTC. The chain is built from TRBV15 and TRBJ1-2; no clear D gene. The germline V gene has CDR1 LNHNV and CDR2 YYDKDF (reference sequence). V lost 0 bases, J lost 8 bases, and 4 bases lay in between. The CDR3 has 11 amino acids. The whole variable domain, remainder taken from reference TRBV15 and TRBJ1-2, is DAMVIQNPRYQVTQFGKPVTLSCSQTLNHNVMYWYQQKSSQAPKLLFHYYDKDFNNEADTPDNFQSRRPNTSFCFLDIRSPGLGDTAMYLCATSRDDGYTFGSGTRLTVV.

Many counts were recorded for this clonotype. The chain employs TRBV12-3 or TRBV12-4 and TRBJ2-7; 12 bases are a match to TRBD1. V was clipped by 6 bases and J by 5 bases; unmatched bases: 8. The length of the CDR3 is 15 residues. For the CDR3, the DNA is TGTGCCAGCAGACGAACCGGGACAGGGGGCGACGAGCAGTACTTC. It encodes CASRRTGTGGDEQYF.

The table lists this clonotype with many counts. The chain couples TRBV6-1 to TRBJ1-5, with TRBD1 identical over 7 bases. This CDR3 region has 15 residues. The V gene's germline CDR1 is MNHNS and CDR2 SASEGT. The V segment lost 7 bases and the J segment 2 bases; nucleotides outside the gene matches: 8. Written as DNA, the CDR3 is TGTGCCAGCACCGAGGGGGCCCTGGGCAATCAGCCCCAGCATTTT. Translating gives CASTEGALGNQPQHF.

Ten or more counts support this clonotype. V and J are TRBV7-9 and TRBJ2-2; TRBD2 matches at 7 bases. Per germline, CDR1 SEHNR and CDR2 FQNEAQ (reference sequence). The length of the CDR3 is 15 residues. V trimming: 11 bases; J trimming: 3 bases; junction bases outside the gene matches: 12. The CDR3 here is CAVEWPGGYTGELFF. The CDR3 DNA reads TGTGCCGTGGAATGGCCGGGAGGCTACACCGGGGAGCTGTTTTTT.

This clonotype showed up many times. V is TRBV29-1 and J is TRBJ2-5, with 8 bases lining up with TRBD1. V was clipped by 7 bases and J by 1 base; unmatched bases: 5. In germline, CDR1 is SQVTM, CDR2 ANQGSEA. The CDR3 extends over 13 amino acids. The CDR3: CSADRDLQETQYF. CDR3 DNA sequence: TGCAGCGCGGACAGGGACCTCCAAGAGACCCAGTACTTC. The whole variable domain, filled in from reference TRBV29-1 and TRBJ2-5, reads SAVISQKPSRDICQRGTSLTIQCQVDSQVTMMFWYRQQPGQSLTLIATANQGSEATYESGFVIDKFPISRPNLTFSTLTVSNMSPEDSSIYLCSADRDLQETQYFGPGTRLLVL.

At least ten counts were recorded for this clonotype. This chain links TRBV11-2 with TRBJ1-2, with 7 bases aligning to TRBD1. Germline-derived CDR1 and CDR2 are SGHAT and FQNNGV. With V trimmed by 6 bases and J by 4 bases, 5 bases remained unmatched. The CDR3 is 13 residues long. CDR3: CASSPDRAYGYTF. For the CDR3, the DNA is TGTGCCAGCAGTCCAGACAGGGCCTATGGCTACACCTTC. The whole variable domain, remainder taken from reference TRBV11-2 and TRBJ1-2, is EAGVAQSPRYKIIEKRQSVAFWCNPISGHATLYWYQQILGQGPKLLIQFQNNGVVDDSQLPKDRFSAERLKGVDSTLKIQPAKLEDSAVYLCASSPDRAYGYTFGSGTRLTVV.

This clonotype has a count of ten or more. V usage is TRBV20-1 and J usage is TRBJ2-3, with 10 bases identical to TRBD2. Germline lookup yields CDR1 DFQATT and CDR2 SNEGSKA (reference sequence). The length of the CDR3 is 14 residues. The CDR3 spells CSSSGTSETDTQYF. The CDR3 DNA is TGCAGCTCATCCGGGACTAGCGAAACAGATACGCAGTATTTT.

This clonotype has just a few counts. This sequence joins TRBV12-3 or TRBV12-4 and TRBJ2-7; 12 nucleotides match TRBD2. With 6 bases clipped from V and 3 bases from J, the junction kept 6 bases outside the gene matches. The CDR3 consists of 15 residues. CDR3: CASRQLAGGSYEQYF. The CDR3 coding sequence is TGTGCCAGCAGGCAACTAGCGGGAGGAAGCTACGAGCAGTACTTC.

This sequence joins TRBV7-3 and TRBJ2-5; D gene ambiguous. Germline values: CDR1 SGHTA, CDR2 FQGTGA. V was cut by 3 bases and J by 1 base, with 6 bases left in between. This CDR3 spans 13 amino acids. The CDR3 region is CASSFTFQETQYF. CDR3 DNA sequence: TGTGCCAGCAGCTTTACCTTCCAAGAGACCCAGTACTTC. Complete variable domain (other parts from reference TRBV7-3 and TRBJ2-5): GAGVSQTPSNKVTEKGKYVELRCDPISGHTALYWYRQSLGQGPEFLIYFQGTGAADDSGLPNDRFFAVRPEGSVSTLKIQRTERGDSAVYLCASSFTFQETQYFGPGTRLLVL.

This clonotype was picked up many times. CDR3 in amino acids: CAISGTNYEQYF. CDR3 coding DNA: TGTGCCATCAGTGGTACGAACTACGAGCAGTACTTC. V is TRBV10-3 and J is TRBJ2-7, with D uncertain. The germline gives CDR1 ENHRY, CDR2 SYGVKD. Trimming removed 4 bases from V and 3 bases from J, with 7 bases in between. The CDR3 is made up of 12 amino acids.

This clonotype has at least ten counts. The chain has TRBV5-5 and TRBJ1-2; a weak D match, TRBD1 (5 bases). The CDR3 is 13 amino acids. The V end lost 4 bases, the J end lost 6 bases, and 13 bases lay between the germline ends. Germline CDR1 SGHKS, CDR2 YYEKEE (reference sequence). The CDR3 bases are TGTGCCAGCAGCGTCGGAGGGGAACATGGCTACACCTTC. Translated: CASSVGGEHGYTF.